These 12 T cell receptor beta chains share one sample of origin, sequenced in a study of T cell repertoires in cytomegalovirus infection. TCRdb re-called the reads with MiXCR, one entry per CDR3 protein. The sample carries approximately 1,000,000 distinct CDR3 sequences, 25% to 40% recorded once. The antigens of these receptors remain unknown. The sample consisted of cultured CD8+ T cells from PBMCs, taken from culture after CMV antigen stimulation. These TCRs come from a human donor in good health (CMV status not recorded). Some clones in this sample may be carry-over from other donors' samples.

This rearrangement joins TRBV15 to TRBJ1-5; 7 bases map to TRBD1. J was trimmed by 3 bases and V by 1 base; bases with no gene match: 3. Germline CDR1 and CDR2: LNHNV and YYDKDF (reference sequence). There are 15 residues in the CDR3. The CDR3: CATSRAGGFNQPQHF. The CDR3, as DNA: TGTGCCACCAGCAGAGCAGGGGGTTTCAATCAGCCCCAGCATTTT.

This clonotype was counted only a few times. The chain combines TRBV4-1 with TRBJ2-3; the D is unclear. Trimming cost V 4 bases and J 2 bases, with 13 bases left between them. The germline gives CDR1 MGHRA, CDR2 YSYEKL. This CDR3 is built from 15 residues. The CDR3 is CASSPSVGYTDTQYF. DNA for the CDR3: TGCGCCAGCAGCCCTTCAGTTGGCTACACAGATACGCAGTATTTT.

This clonotype was counted a few times. V usage is TRBV4-1 and J usage is TRBJ1-5; D gene unclear. The CDR3 sequence is 13 residues long. CDR1 is MGHRA and CDR2 is YSYEKL in the germline V gene. V was pared by 4 bases and J by 11 bases, with 15 bases between. DNA of the CDR3: TGCGCCAGCAGCCTAGGCCCCCAAGGAGCCCAGCATTTT. Translating it yields CASSLGPQGAQHF.

The chain recombines TRBV6-5 with TRBJ1-1; 7 positions match TRBD1. The CDR3 contains 13 residues. Germline loops: CDR1 MNHEY, CDR2 SVGAGI. The ends lost 7 bases at V and 7 bases at J; junction bases unmatched: 9. CDR3 coding DNA: TGTGCCAGCAAGGTGGAGGGGGCCCTTGAAGCTTTCTTT. It translates to CASKVEGALEAFF.

This clonotype was detected only a few times. The V call is TRBV3-1, the J call TRBJ2-3; D gene uncertain. Trimming removed 0 bases from V and 2 bases from J, with 6 bases in between. This CDR3 region has 14 residues. CDR1 and CDR2 (germline): LGHDT, YNNKEL (reference sequence). The CDR3 DNA is TGTGCCAGCAGCCAAGAGTCGGTCACAGATACGCAGTATTTT. Encoded protein: CASSQESVTDTQYF.

This clonotype was counted at least ten times. This chain connects TRBV4-3 to TRBJ1-2; TRBD1 matches 8 bases. Germline CDR1 and CDR2: LGHNA and YSLEER. Trimming cost V 0 bases and J 3 bases; bases outside gene matches: 6. The CDR3 contains 16 residues. CDR3 nucleotides: TGCGCCAGCAGCCAAGAAGGGACAGGAGACTACTATGGCTACACCTTC. Amino acids: CASSQEGTGDYYGYTF.

This clonotype appeared a few times. The chain carries TRBV6-1 and TRBJ2-7, with D tentatively TRBD2 (5 bases). Germline loops: CDR1 MNHNS, CDR2 SASEGT. This CDR3 has 16 amino acids. V was clipped by 1 base and J by 3 bases, with 16 bases between them. The CDR3 DNA reads as TGTGCCAGCAGTGAAGAGCCGCTAGCCTCCCACTACGAGCAGTACTTC. It encodes CASSEEPLASHYEQYF.

V gene TRBV27 combines with J gene TRBJ2-1; D gene unclear. Trimming removed 1 base at V and 1 base at J, with 11 bases between. The germline gives CDR1 MNHEY, CDR2 SMNVEV (reference sequence). The CDR3 is made up of 16 amino acids. The CDR3 bases are TGTGCCAGCAGTTTATTAGGTCCTTATTCCTACAATGAGCAGTTCTTC. Its protein product is CASSLLGPYSYNEQFF.

This clonotype was picked up a small number of times. The chain links TRBV27 to TRBJ1-1, with a tentative D call TRBD1 (5 bases). CDR3 length: 17 residues. Trimming left V 3 bases short and J 0 bases short, with 17 bases between. Germline V gene sequence: CDR1 MNHEY, CDR2 SMNVEV (reference sequence). The CDR3 sequence is CASSLSWGHLMNTEAFF. CDR3 sequence (DNA): TGTGCCAGCAGTTTGTCATGGGGCCACCTCATGAACACTGAAGCTTTCTTT.

The genes are TRBV6-5 and TRBJ1-1; 8 bases fit TRBD1. From germline, CDR1 is MNHEY and CDR2 SVGAGI. CDR3 size: 16 residues. J gave up 0 bases and V 6 bases, and 9 bases lay outside the gene matches. DNA of the CDR3: TGTGCCAGCAGGTACGACAGGGGAGGACTGAACACTGAAGCTTTCTTT. Its protein is CASRYDRGGLNTEAFF.

In its sample, this clonotype was seen many times. V is TRBV7-8 and J is TRBJ2-1; 8 nucleotides agree with TRBD1. The CDR3 length is 17 residues. CDR1 and CDR2 from the germline V gene are SGHVS and FQNEAQ. V was pared by 5 bases and J by 2 bases, with 11 bases of the junction left unmatched. The CDR3 protein is CASSRTTDRGPYNEQFF. Here the CDR3 DNA reads TGTGCCAGCAGCCGAACCACCGACAGGGGACCCTACAATGAGCAGTTCTTC. The variable domain in full, with the rest retrieved from reference TRBV7-8 and TRBJ2-1, is GAGVSQSPRYKVAKRGQDVALRCDPISGHVSLFWYQQALGQGPEFLTYFQNEAQLDKSGLPSDRFFAERPEGSVSTLKIQRTQQEDSAVYLCASSRTTDRGPYNEQFFGPGTRLTVL.

This chain uses TRBV19 with TRBJ1-6, with 7 bases aligning to TRBD1. The CDR3 runs 15 residues. After removal of 10 bases from V and 6 bases from J, the junction contained 12 bases not matched to a gene. CDR1 and CDR2 from the germline V gene are LNHDA and SQIVND (reference sequence). CDR3: CATRVAGGGNSPLHF. CDR3 sequence (DNA): TGTGCCACTCGAGTGGCAGGGGGAGGTAATTCACCCCTCCACTTT.